The clone carrying this T cell receptor beta chain was recorded many times. This specimen comes from a study of Graves' ophthalmopathy and Graves' hyperthyroidism. TCR beta CDR3 regions were amplified from RNA transcripts. Amplification began with first-round RT-PCR using HTBI primers, then second-round multiplex PCR was performed. Each CDR3 protein is one row after TCRdb ran MiXCR on the multiplex PCR reads. In the table there are about 500,000 distinct CDR3 sequences, 35% to 40% of which are singletons. The CDR3 is made up of 14 amino acids. Looked up from germline, CDR1 is SGHAT and CDR2 is FQNNGV. V was clipped by 5 bases and J by 0 bases, with 10 bases between them.

The sample consisted of peripheral blood or thyroid tissue (not recorded which). The clonotype was recovered from an adult man with Graves' hyperthyroidism. The chain is built from TRBV11-2 and TRBJ2-5; D is uncertain. CDR3: CASSPVGNQETQYF. The CDR3 DNA reads TGTGCCAGCAGCCCCGTAGGCAACCAAGAGACCCAGTACTTC.